Presented here are 23 T cell receptor beta chains from one specimen sequenced in a study of glioma-infiltrating T cells after dendritic cell vaccination (dated by TCRdb to about 2016). The library relied on the immunoSEQ multiplex PCR assay. The source is immuneACCESS, and TCRdb retained only in-frame sequences with V and J called. Part of the clones is not carried over; for the studies checked, unresolved V genes explain less than half of this, and the remainder is unexplained. This sample holds 20,000 to 25,000 clones; 75% to 85% were observed only once. The ten top clones hold 35% to 40% of the sample. Source: blood, taken before dendritic cell vaccination. Receptor source: a human donor with glioblastoma.

The genes are TRBV19 and TRBJ1-3; 9 nucleotides line up with TRBD1. V shed 3 bases and J 0 bases; nucleotides not matched to a gene: 15. This CDR3 has 20 amino acids. Germline CDR1 is LNHDA and CDR2 is SQIVND (reference sequence). The CDR3 loop reads CASSIDMPGTGSLSGNTIYF. The CDR3 DNA reads TGTGCCAGTAGTATCGATATGCCCGGGACAGGGTCTCTCTCTGGAAACACCATATATTTT.

V and J are TRBV9 and TRBJ2-5, with 7 bases matching TRBD2. Matching the DNA end better, TRBJ2-7 makes the J call doubtful. This CDR3 region has 15 residues. Germline lookup yields CDR1 SGDLS and CDR2 YYNGEE. CDR3 nucleotide sequence: TGTGCCAGCAGCGTAGCTGAAGGACTAGGGAGCGAGCAGTACTTC. This codes for CASSVAEGLGSEQYF.

This sequence joins TRBV30 and TRBJ1-2, with D possibly TRBD1 on 5 matching bases. Trimming removed 0 bases at V and 8 bases at J, with 22 bases between. This CDR3 is 16 amino acids long. Germline values: CDR1 GTSNPN, CDR2 SVGIG (reference sequence). The CDR3: CAWSVLSQGGLFGYTF. Here the CDR3 DNA reads TGTGCCTGGAGTGTACTTTCTCAGGGCGGCCTATTCGGCTACACCTTC.

About this clone: The junction departs from germline at one end; a sequencing error may be responsible. The chain joins TRBV6-5 to TRBJ2-4; D is ambiguous. Germline-derived CDR1 and CDR2 are MNHEY and SVGAGI. This CDR3 has 10 residues. CDR3 in amino acids: CASNPYYPNF. The CDR3 nucleotides are TGTGCCAGCAACCCTTACTACCCCAACTTC.

V and J are TRBV27 and TRBJ1-5; a possible D gene is TRBD1 (5 bases). The CDR3 spans 15 residues. The germline CDR1 and CDR2 sequences are MNHEY and SMNVEV (reference sequence). V gave up 2 bases and J gave up 0 bases, with 8 bases separating them. This CDR3 reads CASSLNRNSNQPQHF. The CDR3, as DNA: TGTGCCAGCAGTTTAAACAGGAATAGCAATCAGCCCCAGCATTTT.

In this sample, this clone turned up a few times. This chain connects TRBV10-3 to TRBJ2-1, with 9 bases matching TRBD2. Trimming took 0 bases from V and 8 from J; bases not matched to a gene: 14. The CDR3 contains 18 residues. Germline lookup yields CDR1 ENHRY and CDR2 SYGVKD. DNA of the CDR3: TGTGCCATCAGTGAGTCGGAGGTGCGGGAGGGCCAGTCGGATGAGCAGTTCTTC. Translation: CAISESEVREGQSDEQFF.

Remarks on this clone: An end of the junction differs from the germline gene, which may be a read error. The gene calls are TRBV30 and TRBJ1-1, with a possible D match to TRBD1 (5 bases). The CDR3 sequence is 14 residues long. In germline, CDR1 is GTSNPN, CDR2 SVGIG (reference sequence). CDR3 sequence: CAWRLGGVNTEAFF. CDR3 in DNA: TGTGCCTGGAGGTTGGGAGGGGTGAATACTGAAGCTTTCTTT.

The rearrangement joins TRBV15 to TRBJ2-1, with a possible D match to TRBD2 (5 bases). CDR1 and CDR2 from the germline V gene are LNHNV and YYDKDF (reference sequence). The CDR3 length is 14 residues. V was cut by 3 bases and J by 4 bases, with 10 bases left in between. The CDR3 region has the DNA TGTGCCACCAGCAGCGGACTGCGGTACAATGAGCAGTTCTTC. It codes for CATSSGLRYNEQFF.

The chain couples TRBV28 to TRBJ1-5; D possibly corresponds to TRBD1 (5 bases). This CDR3 has 13 amino acids. The germline gives CDR1 MDHEN, CDR2 SYDVKM. V was pared by 3 bases and J by 5 bases, with 8 bases between. The CDR3 DNA sequence: TGTGCCAGCAGTTTTCGGGGGTATCAGCCCCAGCATTTT. Protein product: CASSFRGYQPQHF.

The rearrangement uses TRBV27 and TRBJ2-7, with a tentative D call TRBD2 (6 bases). V was trimmed by 5 bases and J by 1 base, leaving 18 bases between them. Germline CDR1 reads MNHEY; CDR2 reads SMNVEV (reference sequence). CDR3 length equals 16 residues. For the CDR3, the DNA is TGTGCCAGCAGTACTAGACGGGGACTGTTTTCCTACGAGCAGTACTTC. It translates to CASSTRRGLFSYEQYF.

The chain combines TRBV30 with TRBJ1-2; D unresolved. Germline V CDR1 and CDR2: GTSNPN, SVGIG (reference sequence). V lost 3 bases to trimming and J lost 8 bases, with 25 bases between them. This CDR3 comprises 16 residues. The CDR3 reads CAWSREGRRENKGYTF. The CDR3 nucleotides read TGTGCCTGGAGCCGTGAGGGTCGGAGGGAAAATAAGGGCTACACCTTC.

This chain links TRBV4-3 with TRBJ2-7; 12 bases agree with TRBD2. Trimming removed 0 bases from V and 6 bases from J; junction bases left unmatched: 12. The CDR3 sequence is 18 residues long. Germline CDR1 is LGHNA and CDR2 is YSLEER. DNA for the CDR3: TGCGCCAGCAGCCAAGATCTAGCGGGAGGGTTATTAGAGAGCGAGCAGTACTTC. Amino acids: CASSQDLAGGLLESEQYF.

J is TRBJ1-1 and V is TRBV11-1, with a tentative D call TRBD1 (6 bases). Trimming left V 5 bases short and J 0 bases short, with 13 bases between. This CDR3 has 15 residues. Germline V gene sequence: CDR1 SGHAT, CDR2 FQDESV (reference sequence). The CDR3 DNA reads as TGTGCCAGCAGCGCCACAGGGTTCATGAACACTGAAGCTTTCTTT. Its protein product is CASSATGFMNTEAFF.

The CDR3 DNA sequence: TGTGCCAGCTCACCTGCGTATTCGCGGATGGCCAAAAACATTCAGTACTTC. As protein: CASSPAYSRMAKNIQYF. The chain recombines TRBV18 with TRBJ2-4; no clear D. There are 17 residues in the CDR3. The V gene's germline CDR1 is KGHSH and CDR2 LQKENI. V lost 3 bases and J 1 base, leaving 16 bases between the germline ends.

The chain joins TRBV11-1 to TRBJ1-1, with 7 bases matching TRBD1. The ends lost 6 bases at V and 4 bases at J; junction bases unmatched: 11. Germline V CDR1 and CDR2: SGHAT, FQDESV (reference sequence). The CDR3 runs to 15 residues. The CDR3 nucleotides are TGTGCCAGCAGATCTCTCCCGACAGGGATCACTGAAGCTTTCTTT. Its protein is CASRSLPTGITEAFF.

The chain combines TRBV19 with TRBJ2-7; D remains unclear. The CDR3 runs to 14 residues. CDR1 and CDR2 from the germline V gene are LNHDA and SQIVND (reference sequence). Trimming removed 1 base at V and 0 bases at J, with 7 bases between. As DNA, the CDR3 is TGTGCCAGTAGTATAGTCGCGGACTCCTACGAGCAGTACTTC. It is translated as CASSIVADSYEQYF.

The genes are TRBV2 and TRBJ1-2; 10 bases agree with TRBD1. Per the germline V gene, CDR1 is SNHLY and CDR2 is FYNNEI. The CDR3 spans 13 residues. After removal of 6 bases from V and 7 bases from J, the junction contained 5 bases not matched to a gene. The CDR3 region has the DNA TGTGCCAGCAGGCGACAGGGGGCCGCTGGCTACACCTTC. This codes for CASRRQGAAGYTF.

Sample share makes this clone medium-sized. The V call is TRBV6-1, the J call TRBJ2-1, with 9 bases identical to TRBD2. Germline CDR1 is MNHNS and CDR2 is SASEGT. After removal of 4 bases from V and 4 bases from J, the junction contained 2 bases not matched to a gene. There are 14 residues in the CDR3. CDR3 amino acids: CASSGTSEYNEQFF. CDR3 DNA: TGTGCCAGCAGTGGGACTAGCGAGTACAATGAGCAGTTCTTC.

The gene calls are TRBV7-3 and TRBJ2-2, with 8 nucleotides matching TRBD1. Germline trimming cut 6 bases from V and 0 bases from J; bases unmatched to any gene: 6. The CDR3 is 16 amino acids. The germline gives CDR1 SGHTA, CDR2 FQGTGA. The CDR3 DNA reads TGTGCCAGCAGTTCGGACAGGGCTGCGAACACCGGGGAGCTGTTTTTT. Encoded protein: CASSSDRAANTGELFF.

The J gene is TRBJ2-7, the V gene TRBV7-8, with 10 nucleotides matching TRBD2. The CDR3 has 17 amino acids. The J segment lost 4 bases and the V segment lost 1 base, leaving 10 bases of the junction unmatched. Germline V gives CDR1 SGHVS, CDR2 FQNEAQ. CDR3 sequence (DNA): TGTGCCAGCAGCTTAGAAATTTTCAGCGGGAGGGCTTACGAGCAGTACTTC. Its translation is CASSLEIFSGRAYEQYF.

The CDR3 DNA sequence: TGTGCCAGCAGCTTGGGAGGCGACTATGGCTACACCTTC. Translation: CASSLGGDYGYTF. The chain uses TRBV5-4 and TRBJ1-2; D is undetermined. This CDR3 spans 13 amino acids. Germline V gene data show CDR1 as SGHNT and CDR2 as YYREEE (reference sequence). Trimming stripped 0 bases from V and 3 bases from J, with 6 bases between.

The chain carries TRBV14 and TRBJ2-4; weak D call: TRBD1 (6 bases). CDR3 length equals 15 residues. CDR1 is SGHDN, CDR2 FVKESK, per germline. Trimming removed 4 bases from V and 4 bases from J, with 14 bases in between. The CDR3 spells CASSPRGHEKNIQYF. CDR3 coding DNA: TGTGCCAGCAGCCCTCGGGGACACGAAAAAAACATTCAGTACTTC.

This chain joins TRBV27 and TRBJ2-6; 13 bases are a match to TRBD2. Germline CDR1 reads MNHEY; CDR2 reads SMNVEV (reference sequence). Trimming at V came to 5 bases and at J to 2 bases, leaving 6 bases not matched to a gene. The CDR3 runs 18 residues. CDR3 nucleotides: TGTGCCAGCAGTCCCGGGACTAGCGGGACCCCTGGGGCCAACGTCCTGACTTTC. Protein sequence: CASSPGTSGTPGANVLTF.